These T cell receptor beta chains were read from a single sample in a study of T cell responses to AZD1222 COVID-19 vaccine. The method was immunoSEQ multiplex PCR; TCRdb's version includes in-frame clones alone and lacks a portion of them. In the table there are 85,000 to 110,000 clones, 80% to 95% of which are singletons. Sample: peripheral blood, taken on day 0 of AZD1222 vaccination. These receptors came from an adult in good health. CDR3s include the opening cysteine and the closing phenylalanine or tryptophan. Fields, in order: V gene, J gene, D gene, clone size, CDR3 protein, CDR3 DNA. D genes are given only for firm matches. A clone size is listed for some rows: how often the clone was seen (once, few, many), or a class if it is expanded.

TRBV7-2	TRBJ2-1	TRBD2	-	CASTLAGDNEQFF	TGTGCCAGCACCCTAGCGGGGGACAATGAGCAGTTCTTC
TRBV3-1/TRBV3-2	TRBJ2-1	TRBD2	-	CASSQLRGSSGELYNEQFF	TGTGCCAGCAGCCAATTGAGGGGGTCTAGCGGGGAGCTTTACAATGAGCAGTTCTTC
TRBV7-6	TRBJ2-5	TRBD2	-	CASSLIGGGARETQYF	TGTGCCAGCAGCTTAATCGGCGGGGGGGCTCGGGAGACCCAGTACTTC
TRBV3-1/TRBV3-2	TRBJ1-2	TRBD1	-	CASSQDGTGYGYTF	TGTGCCAGCAGCCAAGATGGGACAGGCTATGGCTACACCTTC
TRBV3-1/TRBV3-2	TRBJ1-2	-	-	CASSPERGTGYTF	TGTGCCAGCAGCCCCGAACGGGGGACCGGCTACACCTTC
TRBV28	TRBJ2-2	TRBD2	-	CASSPGRGLSGELFF	TGTGCCAGCAGCCCAGGGAGGGGATTGAGCGGGGAGCTGTTTTTT
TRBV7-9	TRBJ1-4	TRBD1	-	CASSLEAGGGEKLFF	TGTGCCAGCAGCTTAGAAGCAGGGGGCGGTGAAAAACTGTTTTTT
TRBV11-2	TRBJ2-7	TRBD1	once	CASSRVGQGAYEQYF	TGTGCCAGCAGCCGAGTCGGTCAGGGGGCCTACGAGCAGTACTTC
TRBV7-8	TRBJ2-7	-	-	CASSLRTSTYEQYF	TGTGCCAGCAGCTTACGGACTTCCACCTACGAGCAGTACTTC
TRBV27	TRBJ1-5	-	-	CASSLMGNSHQPQHF	TGTGCCAGCAGTTTAATGGGTAATTCGCATCAGCCCCAGCATTTT
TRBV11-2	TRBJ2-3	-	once	CASSLRGSPTDTQYF	TGTGCCAGCAGCTTAAGGGGGTCCCCCACAGATACGCAGTATTTT
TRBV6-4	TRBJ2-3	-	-	CASSDYGGTDTQYF	TGTGCCAGCAGTGACTACGGGGGCACAGATACGCAGTATTTT
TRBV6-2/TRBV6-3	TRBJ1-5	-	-	CASSYPGGRGLQPQHF	TGTGCCAGCAGTTACCCGGGAGGGAGGGGTCTTCAGCCCCAGCATTTT
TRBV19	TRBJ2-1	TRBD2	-	CASKSGGLYNEQFF	TGTGCCAGTAAAAGCGGGGGGCTTTACAATGAGCAGTTCTTC
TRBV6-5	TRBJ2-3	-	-	CASGTGLGTDTQYF	TGTGCCAGCGGCACAGGGTTGGGCACAGATACGCAGTATTTT
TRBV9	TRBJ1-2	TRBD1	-	CASSPRQGTYGYTF	TGTGCCAGCAGCCCTCGACAGGGGACCTATGGCTACACCTTC
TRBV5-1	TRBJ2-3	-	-	CASSLEGRADTQYF	TGCGCCAGCAGCTTGGAGGGTAGAGCAGATACGCAGTATTTT
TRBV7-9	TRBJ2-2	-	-	CASSLVAGPNTGELFF	TGTGCCAGCAGCTTAGTTGCGGGTCCTAACACCGGGGAGCTGTTTTTT
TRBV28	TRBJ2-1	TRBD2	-	CASSGSGGASDEQFF	TGTGCCAGCAGTGGGAGCGGGGGGGCCTCGGATGAGCAGTTCTTC
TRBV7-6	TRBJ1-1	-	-	CASSLYGPQDTEAFF	TGTGCCAGCAGCTTATACGGGCCGCAGGACACTGAAGCTTTCTTT
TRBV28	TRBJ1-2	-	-	CASRLGRIYGYTF	TGTGCCAGCCGCCTGGGGCGGATCTATGGCTACACCTTC
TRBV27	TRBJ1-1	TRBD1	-	CASSLLSAGGGEAFF	TGTGCCAGCAGTTTACTTTCGGCAGGGGGTGGTGAAGCTTTCTTT
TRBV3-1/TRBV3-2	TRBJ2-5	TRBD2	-	CASSPRLAGEETQYF	TGTGCCAGCAGCCCACGACTAGCGGGGGAAGAGACCCAGTACTTC
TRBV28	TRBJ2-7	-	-	CASIKGGDYEQYF	TGTGCCAGCATTAAGGGGGGGGATTACGAGCAGTACTTC
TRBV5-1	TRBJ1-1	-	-	CASSLVQGNTEAFF	TGCGCCAGCAGCTTGGTTCAGGGGAACACTGAAGCTTTCTTT
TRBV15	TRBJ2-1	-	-	CATSRENLRDPLNNEQFF	TGTGCCACCAGCAGAGAAAACCTCCGGGACCCCCTAAACAATGAGCAGTTCTTC
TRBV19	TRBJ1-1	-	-	CASIETGVGTEAFF	TGTGCCAGTATCGAGACGGGAGTGGGCACTGAAGCTTTCTTT
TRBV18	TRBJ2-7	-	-	CASSAPAFRAEQYF	TGTGCCAGCTCAGCCCCGGCATTTCGGGCGGAGCAGTACTTC
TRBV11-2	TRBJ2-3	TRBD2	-	CASHAWGTSGGAPGDTQYF	TGTGCCAGCCATGCTTGGGGGACTAGCGGGGGGGCCCCTGGAGATACGCAGTATTTT
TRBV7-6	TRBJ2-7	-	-	CASSLDKRQTENEQYF	TGTGCCAGCAGCTTAGATAAGCGACAAACCGAAAACGAGCAGTACTTC
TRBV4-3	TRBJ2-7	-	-	CASSQGAGSGDEQYF	TGCGCCAGCAGCCAGGGAGCAGGGTCTGGGGACGAGCAGTACTTC
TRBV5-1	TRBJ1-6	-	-	CASSFSWGGESPLHF	TGCGCCAGCAGCTTTAGTTGGGGAGGGGAGTCACCCCTCCACTTT